This is a list of T cell receptor beta chains from one sample in a study of cytomegalovirus exposure and HLA in healthy donors. This table comes from immunoSEQ multiplex PCR, and its TCRdb copy is limited to in-frame clones, with some not included. The table lists around 150,000 clones, under 75% of them singletons. Sample: PBMCs. The source of these receptors is a man in his forties in good health and CMV-seropositive. The CDR3 runs from the conserved cysteine through the conserved F or W. D genes are given only for firm matches. For some rows the clone size is stated as once, few or many, or as a class when expanded; others skip it.

size	length	J	V	D	CDR3	DNA
.	16	TRBJ1-2	TRBV6-1	.	CASSVNGGPANYGYTF	TGTGCCAGCAGTGTCAACGGGGGGCCTGCTAACTATGGCTACACCTTC
.	13	TRBJ1-2	TRBV9	.	CASSDQAGYGYTF	TGTGCCAGCAGCGATCAGGCCGGCTATGGCTACACCTTC
.	14	TRBJ1-2	TRBV7-9	.	CASSLVPQDYRYTF	TGTGCCAGCAGCTTAGTACCCCAAGACTATCGCTACACCTTC
.	14	TRBJ1-4	TRBV7-6	.	CASRGASANEKLFF	TGTGCCAGCAGGGGCGCGTCAGCTAATGAAAAACTGTTTTTT
.	14	TRBJ2-1	TRBV6-1	TRBD2	CASSDSGGTGEQFF	TGTGCCAGCAGCGATAGCGGGGGGACGGGTGAGCAGTTCTTC
.	16	TRBJ1-1	TRBV5-5	.	CASSLFLSTLNTEAFF	TGTGCCAGCAGCTTGTTTCTCTCCACTTTGAACACTGAAGCTTTCTTT
.	15	TRBJ2-2	TRBV6-1	TRBD1	CASSEGQGEAGELFF	TGTGCCAGCAGTGAGGGACAGGGAGAGGCCGGGGAGCTGTTTTTT
.	16	TRBJ1-2	TRBV5-5	TRBD1	CASCLTQPDRNYGYTF	TGTGCCAGCTGTCTCACCCAACCGGACAGGAACTATGGCTACACCTTC
.	16	TRBJ1-1	TRBV7-9	.	CSSSYPEGEVHTEAFF	TGTTCCAGCAGCTACCCAGAGGGAGAAGTTCACACTGAAGCTTTCTTT
once	10	TRBJ1-1	TRBV29-1	.	CSVSGPEAFF	TGCAGCGTCTCAGGGCCCGAAGCTTTCTTT
.	17	TRBJ2-3	TRBV7-2	TRBD2	CASSPRTSGGPTDTQYF	TGTGCCAGCAGTCCCCGGACTAGCGGGGGGCCCACAGATACGCAGTATTTT
.	14	TRBJ2-1	TRBV9	TRBD1	CASSVKGQGHEQFF	TGTGCCAGCAGCGTTAAAGGACAGGGTCATGAGCAGTTCTTC
.	14	TRBJ2-3	TRBV9	TRBD1	CASSVGQGADTQYF	TGTGCCAGCAGCGTCGGACAGGGCGCAGATACGCAGTATTTT
.	13	TRBJ1-1	TRBV5-1	TRBD1	CASRTGQGYEAFF	TGCGCCAGCAGAACGGGACAGGGTTACGAAGCTTTCTTT
few	14	TRBJ1-2	TRBV27	TRBD1	CASTQAGQGIGYTF	TGTGCCAGCACCCAAGCGGGACAGGGGATTGGCTACACCTTC
.	16	TRBJ2-2	TRBV7-9	.	CSSRIKGPSNTGELFF	TGTTCCAGCAGGATAAAGGGGCCATCGAACACCGGGGAGCTGTTTTTT
.	14	TRBJ2-7	TRBV7-2	.	CASSFGGLSYEQYF	TGTGCCAGCAGCTTCGGAGGCCTCTCCTACGAGCAGTACTTC
.	17	TRBJ1-2	TRBV27	TRBD1	CASSSGTGDLFNYGYTF	TGTGCCAGCAGCTCCGGGACAGGGGACCTATTTAACTATGGCTACACCTTC
.	15	TRBJ2-1	TRBV6-1	TRBD2	CASSEVLAAYNEQFF	TGTGCCAGCAGTGAGGTTCTAGCGGCCTACAATGAGCAGTTCTTC
.	14	TRBJ1-5	TRBV11-2	.	CASSVTGYNQPQHF	TGTGCCAGCAGCGTAACCGGGTACAATCAGCCCCAGCATTTT
.	14	TRBJ2-7	TRBV19	.	CASSIQVGSYEQYF	TGTGCCAGTAGTATCCAGGTTGGGTCCTACGAGCAGTACTTC
.	16	TRBJ2-6	TRBV28	.	CASLEASTTGANVLTF	TGTGCCAGTCTCGAGGCCTCCACGACTGGGGCCAACGTCCTGACTTTC
.	14	TRBJ2-1	TRBV5-4	TRBD1	CASSLGQGTNEQFF	TGTGCCAGCAGCTTGGGACAGGGGACCAATGAGCAGTTCTTC
.	13	TRBJ2-7	TRBV6-1	.	CASSEREVYEQYF	TGTGCCAGCAGTGAAAGGGAGGTCTACGAGCAGTACTTC
once	16	TRBJ2-3	TRBV12-5	TRBD2	CASGSGGRGFSDTQYF	TGTGCTAGTGGTTCCGGGGGGAGGGGTTTTTCAGATACGCAGTATTTT